This is a list of T cell receptor beta chains from one sample in a study of vaccination and CD4 T cells after COVID-19. MiXCR, applied by TCRdb to the PCR reads, yields one record per CDR3 protein. The data show 15,000 to 25,000 distinct CDR3 sequences, approximately 42% seen once. Their specific antigens are unknown. The sequencing here drew on CD4+ T cells from blood, cultured in vitro, taken before SARS-CoV-2 vaccination. Source of these receptors: a human donor who received a COVID-19 vaccine. Both conserved end residues are part of each CDR3.

len,v_gene,CDR3aa
13,TRBV20-1,CSARPYGENIQYF
14,TRBV7-9,CASSLRAGPYEQYF
15,TRBV15,CATSRDRAANYGYTF
14,TRBV2,CASRETGNNEKLFF
18,TRBV7-2,CASSKPPGTSGEQETQYF
11,TRBV19,CATISGGKQFF
15,TRBV19,CASNDGGRGTDTQYF
16,TRBV2,CASRLTTGRYNSPLHF
12,TRBV19,CATAEPRGGYTF
13,TRBV12-5,CASGLLPQETQYF
14,TRBV9,CASSVRMGGTEAFF
13,TRBV6-1,CASSEFRGAEAFF
15,TRBV5-1,CASSLGDGGTQPQHF
16,TRBV20-1,CSARVASGDSTDTQYF
15,TRBV12-3/TRBV12-4,CASSSYGAMNTEAFF
15,TRBV7-9,CASSSHPGSTDTQYF
16,TRBV24-1,CATSDHTSGGGGELFF
20,TRBV7-9,CASSSSLGSGLAGGPDTQYF
17,TRBV24-1,CATSPRPGQGRNTEAFF
14,TRBV5-4,CASSVPSRGETQYF
14,TRBV11-3,CASSLDMRDSPLHF
18,TRBV10-1,CASSESSFGTQSQETQYF
19,TRBV7-8,CASSPRELSGGAGLETQYF
16,TRBV7-2,CASSTGTLANTGELFF
15,TRBV10-3,CAISDVGQGNEKLFF
14,TRBV6-1,CASRGLAGKQTQYF
15,TRBV5-4,CASSSRTGTWYGYTF
15,TRBV5-1,CASTLGLAGDNEQFF
13,TRBV6-1,CASSPRARGTQYF
15,TRBV6-1,CASNNRDRVYQPQHF
15,TRBV14,CASSPSRDRGETQYF
15,TRBV19,CASSTGQGAYNEQFF
13,TRBV20-1,CSAPRGEMETQYF
15,TRBV20-1,CSARVASGPRTEAFF
11,TRBV20-1,CSAMSNEKLFF
13,TRBV20-1,CSAIRDSSYEQYF
17,TRBV7-9,CASSLPLRLAVKETQYF
16,TRBV12-3/TRBV12-4,CASSFRTGTLNQPQHF
15,TRBV21-1,CASSNYWDRGYEQYF
14,TRBV5-3,CASSLGQGRETQYF
14,TRBV7-9,CASSLGDYNTEAFF
16,TRBV6-1,CASRSTGTSSGNTIYF
13,TRBV11-2,CASSSTGGAGAFF
15,TRBV25-1,CASSEWGGDNEKLFF
18,TRBV15,CATSRSIGTLYSNQPQHF
16,TRBV19,CASTGKTSGGTDTQYF
14,TRBV6-1,CASGTSGGFNTQYF
14,TRBV20-1,CSASITSGDSPLHF
16,TRBV20-1,CSARSRRERASYEQYF
19,TRBV12-3/TRBV12-4,CASSFKGRDKNSGHSPLHF
15,TRBV7-3,CASSYLWAAGNTIYF
15,TRBV19,CASSIDRDEKNEQFF
13,TRBV12-3/TRBV12-4,CATSNEFGGPQYF
13,TRBV6-5,CASSLEQGNTQYF
20,TRBV20-1,CSARDRGTPRALAVNNEQFF
15,TRBV6-4,CASSDAYEGNTEAFF
14,TRBV19,CASSTGQFNQPQHF